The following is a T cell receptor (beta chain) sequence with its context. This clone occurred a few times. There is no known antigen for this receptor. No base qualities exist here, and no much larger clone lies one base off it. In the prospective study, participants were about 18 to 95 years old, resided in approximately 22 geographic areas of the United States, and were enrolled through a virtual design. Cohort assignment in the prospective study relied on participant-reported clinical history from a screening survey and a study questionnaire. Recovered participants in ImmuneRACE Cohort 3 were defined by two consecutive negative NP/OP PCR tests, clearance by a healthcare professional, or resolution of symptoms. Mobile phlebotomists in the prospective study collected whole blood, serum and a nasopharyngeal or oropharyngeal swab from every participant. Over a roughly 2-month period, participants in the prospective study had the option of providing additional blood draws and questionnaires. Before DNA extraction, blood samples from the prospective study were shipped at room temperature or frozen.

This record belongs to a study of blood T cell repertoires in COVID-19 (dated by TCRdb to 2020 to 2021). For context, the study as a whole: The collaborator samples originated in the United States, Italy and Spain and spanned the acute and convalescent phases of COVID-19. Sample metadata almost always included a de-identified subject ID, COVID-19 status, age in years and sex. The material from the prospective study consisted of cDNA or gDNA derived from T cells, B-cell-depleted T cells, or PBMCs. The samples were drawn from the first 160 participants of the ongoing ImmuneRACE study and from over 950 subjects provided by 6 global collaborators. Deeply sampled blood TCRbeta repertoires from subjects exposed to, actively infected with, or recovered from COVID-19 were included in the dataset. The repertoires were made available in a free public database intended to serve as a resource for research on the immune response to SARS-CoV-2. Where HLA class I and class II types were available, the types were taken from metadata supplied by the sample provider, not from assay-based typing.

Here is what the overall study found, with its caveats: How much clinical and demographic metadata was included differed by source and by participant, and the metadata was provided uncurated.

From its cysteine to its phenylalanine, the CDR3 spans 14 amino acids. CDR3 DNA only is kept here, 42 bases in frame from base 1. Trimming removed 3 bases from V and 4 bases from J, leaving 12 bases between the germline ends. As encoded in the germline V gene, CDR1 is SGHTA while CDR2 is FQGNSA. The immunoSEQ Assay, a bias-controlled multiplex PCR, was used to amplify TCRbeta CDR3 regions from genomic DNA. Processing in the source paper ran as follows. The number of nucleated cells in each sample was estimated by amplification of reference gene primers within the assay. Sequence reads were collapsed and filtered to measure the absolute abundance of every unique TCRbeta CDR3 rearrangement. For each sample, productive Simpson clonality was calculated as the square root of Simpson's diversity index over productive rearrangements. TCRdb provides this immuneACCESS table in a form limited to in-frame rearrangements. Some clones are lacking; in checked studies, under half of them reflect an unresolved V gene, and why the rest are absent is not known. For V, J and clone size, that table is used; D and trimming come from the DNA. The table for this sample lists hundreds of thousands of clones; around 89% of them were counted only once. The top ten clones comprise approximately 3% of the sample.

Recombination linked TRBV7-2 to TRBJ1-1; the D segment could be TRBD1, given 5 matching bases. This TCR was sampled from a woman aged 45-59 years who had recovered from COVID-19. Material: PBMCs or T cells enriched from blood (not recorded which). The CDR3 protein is CASSFAGDSTEAFF. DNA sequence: TGTGCCAGCAGCTTCGCAGGCGACAGCACTGAAGCTTTCTTT.